Sequencing of this TCR beta chain was carried out in a study of T cell responses to AZD1222 COVID-19 vaccine. Points from the study as a whole: A reported finding is that nearly half of spike-specific TCRs target unmutated variant regions. Repertoire sampling occurred only after the peak T cell response. The donor group comprised mostly white British people and more females; the analysis possibly underestimated clonal diversity.

The protocol was immunoSEQ multiplex PCR, while the TCRdb copy is restricted to in-frame clones and leaves out a portion. The sample shows about 140,000 clones, 80% to 95% of them seen only once. This clone was found once. Its antigen is undetermined. The CDR3 spans 16 residues. The V gene's germline CDR1 is MGHRA and CDR2 YSYEKL. Trimming took off 2 bases at V and 2 bases at J, with 13 bases between the two ends. The sequence came from an adult who received the AZD1222 COVID-19 vaccine. The specimen comprised peripheral blood, sampled 28 days after the second AZD1222 dose. The V and J genes are TRBV4-1 and TRBJ1-3; possibly TRBD1 for D (5 bases). In DNA, the CDR3 is TGCGCCAGCAGCCAATGGGCAGGGACGGCTGGAAACACCATATATTTT. Protein sequence: CASSQWAGTAGNTIYF.